This T cell receptor beta chain was captured in a study of CD8 T cells in ankylosing spondylitis. TCRdb re-called the 5' RACE reads through MiXCR, storing one row per CDR3 protein. The repertoire has around 130,000 distinct CDR3 sequences, approximately 9.7% of them found once; the top ten carry 3% to 4%. Notes on this clonotype: Its antigen is undetermined. One end of the junction is discordant with germline, which a read error may explain.

General study results and limits: Earlier literature documents some of the motif variants in reactive arthritis synovial fluid and blood. Disease-linked clones proved CD8+ and comparatively uncommon in peripheral blood. In ankylosing spondylitis patients, matched synovial fluid reportedly showed significant enrichment of disease-linked clones. Among TCR beta sequences, a motif of several highly homologous variants appeared characteristic of ankylosing spondylitis blood.

CDR3 length: 15 residues. Germline V gene sequence: CDR1 SGHTA, CDR2 FQGNSA. This receptor was identified in a male donor with ankylosing spondylitis or in good health (not recorded which). The sequenced sample consisted of blood, either unsorted or a sorted T cell fraction (not recorded which). J is TRBJ2-6 and V is TRBV7-2, with a possible D match to TRBD1 (5 bases). The CDR3 region is CASSFDPAGANGLTF. CDR3 nucleotide sequence: TGTGCCAGCAGCTTTGACCCAGCTGGGGCCAACGGCCTGACTTTC. The full variable domain, rest sourced from reference TRBV7-2 and TRBJ2-6, is GAGVSQSPSNKVTEKGKDVELRCDPISGHTALYWYRQSLGQGLEFLIYFQGNSAPDKSGLPSDRFSAERTGGSVSTLTIQRTQQEDSAVYLCASSFDPAGANGLTFGAGSRLTVL.